Shown below are 22 T cell receptor beta chains from a single sample sequenced in a study of response to subunit inactivated influenza vaccine (dated by TCRdb to 2017 to 2018). The library was obtained by RT-PCR. Instrument used: Illumina HiSeq 2500. TCRdb took the public reads, trimmed them with fastp at Q25, ran MiXCR for clone calling and kept in-frame beta chains. For every CDR3 protein sequence, its rows merge into one entry that carries the most common genes and DNA. For this sample the table gives 250,000 to 350,000 distinct CDR3 sequences, of which roughly 22% were detected only once. The ten top clones hold under 13% of the sample. This material consisted of PBMCs from blood, taken approximately 20 months after vaccination. The origin of the receptors is a man aged 50-75 years who received an inactivated influenza vaccine. Donor details come from another sample of the same person, matched by shared clones.

This chain joins TRBV20-1 and TRBJ1-1, with 7 bases lining up with TRBD1. The CDR3 has 16 amino acids. J lost 0 bases, V lost 5 bases, and 12 bases had no gene match. Germline values: CDR1 DFQATT, CDR2 SNEGSKA (reference sequence). CDR3 nucleotide sequence: TGCAGTGCTCCCCCTGGGTCGGGACAGATGAACACTGAAGCTTTCTTT. Residues: CSAPPGSGQMNTEAFF.

This clonotype showed up just a few times. V usage is TRBV7-9 and J usage is TRBJ2-3; maybe TRBD2 (6 bases). The CDR3 spans 15 residues. The V gene lost 5 bases and the J gene lost 4 bases, with 16 bases spanning the gap. Germline V gene data show CDR1 as SEHNR and CDR2 as FQNEAQ (reference sequence). CDR3 DNA: TGTGCCAGCAGCACTGCCCCCGGGAGTTCAGATACGCAGTATTTT. Its protein is CASSTAPGSSDTQYF.

The chain joins TRBV13 to TRBJ2-7; 11 nucleotides line up with TRBD2. The V and J ends lost 3 bases and 7 bases, in that order; junction bases with no gene match: 2. Germline assignment: CDR1 PRHDT and CDR2 FYEKMQ (reference sequence). There are 13 residues in the CDR3. DNA for the CDR3: TGTGCCAGCAGCTTTGCTAGCGGGGGGGAGCAGTACTTC. It is translated as CASSFASGGEQYF.

The J gene is TRBJ2-7, the V gene TRBV6-5, with D hard to call. Germline V gives CDR1 MNHEY, CDR2 SVGAGI. V lost 2 bases and J 1 base, leaving 9 bases between the germline ends. CDR3 length equals 14 residues. CDR3 coding DNA: TGTGCCAGCAGTTACATGGCCGATTCCTACGAGCAGTACTTC. This encodes CASSYMADSYEQYF.

The V call is TRBV7-2, the J call TRBJ1-3; possibly TRBD1 for D (5 bases). The CDR3 contains 15 residues. CDR1 is SGHTA and CDR2 is FQGNSA in the germline V gene. The V end lost 5 bases, the J end lost 0 bases, and 11 bases lay between the germline ends. DNA for the CDR3: TGTGCCAGCAGCCCTGCGGGGACCTCTGGAAACACCATATATTTT. The encoded protein is CASSPAGTSGNTIYF.

V gene TRBV29-1 combines with J gene TRBJ1-1; 7 nucleotides align to TRBD1. Germline-derived CDR1 and CDR2 are SQVTM and ANQGSEA. The CDR3 runs to 12 residues. The J segment lost 1 base and the V segment lost 7 bases, leaving 3 bases of the junction unmatched. This CDR3 reads CSAGQSNTEAFF. CDR3 DNA: TGCAGCGCGGGACAGTCGAACACTGAAGCTTTCTTT.

The sample holds one count of this clonotype. V is TRBV24-1 and J is TRBJ2-2; 10 positions agree with TRBD1. The CDR3 length is 19 residues. Germline V gives CDR1 KGHDR, CDR2 SFDVKD. The V gene end was trimmed by 3 bases and the J gene end by 2 bases; junction bases not matched to a gene: 11. The CDR3, as DNA: TGTGCCACCAGTGATCTTACCCTGACAGGGGGCTTAAACACCGGGGAGCTGTTTTTT. Residues: CATSDLTLTGGLNTGELFF.

The chain employs TRBV6-2 or TRBV6-3 and TRBJ2-1; 7 nucleotides agree with TRBD2. This CDR3 has 17 amino acids. The ends lost 0 bases at V and 4 bases at J; junction bases unmatched: 9. Germline lookup yields CDR1 MNHEY and CDR2 SVGEGT. CDR3 DNA sequence: TGTGCCAGCAGTTACTCCCGGGGCGGGGGACCTTACAATGAGCAGTTCTTC. Translated: CASSYSRGGGPYNEQFF.

V is TRBV10-3 and J is TRBJ2-5, with 14 bases matching TRBD2. Germline values: CDR1 ENHRY, CDR2 SYGVKD. There are 16 residues in the CDR3. Trimming cost V 6 bases and J 7 bases; bases outside gene matches: 10. CDR3 sequence reads: CAISKSGLAGETTQYF. CDR3 DNA sequence: TGTGCCATCAGCAAATCGGGACTAGCGGGAGAGACGACCCAGTACTTC.

In this sample, this clonotype turned up a few times. The V and J genes are TRBV6-5 and TRBJ1-2; TRBD1 is a possible D gene (6 bases). This CDR3 spans 16 amino acids. In germline, CDR1 is MNHEY, CDR2 SVGAGI. Trimming removed 2 bases at V and 5 bases at J, with 18 bases between. CDR3 loop: CASSYIYRGGEYGYTF. The CDR3 DNA reads TGTGCCAGCAGTTACATTTACCGGGGGGGCGAGTATGGCTACACCTTC.

This clonotype was counted between two and nine times. The J gene is TRBJ2-7, the V gene TRBV18, with 7 bases aligning to TRBD1. The CDR3 sequence is 16 residues long. V was pared by 3 bases and J by 0 bases, with 8 bases of the junction left unmatched. Germline V lookup: CDR1 KGHSH, CDR2 LQKENI. CDR3 amino acids: CASSPRGTANSYEQYF. CDR3 nucleotides: TGTGCCAGCTCACCTCGTGGGACAGCGAACTCCTACGAGCAGTACTTC.

The rearrangement joins TRBV29-1 to TRBJ2-5; TRBD1 might be the D (6 bases). Germline CDR1 is SQVTM and CDR2 is ANQGSEA. The CDR3 has 14 amino acids. V lost 6 bases and J lost 5, with 19 bases in between. CDR3 protein: CSVLKQGIGETQYF. CDR3 DNA sequence: TGCAGCGTACTAAAACAGGGAATTGGGGAGACCCAGTACTTC. The full variable domain, rest sourced from reference TRBV29-1 and TRBJ2-5, is SAVISQKPSRDICQRGTSLTIQCQVDSQVTMMFWYRQQPGQSLTLIATANQGSEATYESGFVIDKFPISRPNLTFSTLTVSNMSPEDSSIYLCSVLKQGIGETQYFGPGTRLLVL.

Only a few counts were recorded for this clonotype. The rearrangement joins TRBV7-6 to TRBJ2-5; 9 bases are shared with TRBD1. The V segment lost 1 base and the J segment 1 base; nucleotides outside the gene matches: 1. This CDR3 region has 15 residues. Germline V gene sequence: CDR1 SGHVS, CDR2 FNYEAQ. CDR3 coding DNA: TGTGCCAGCAGCTTAGACAGGGGGCCCCAAGAGACCCAGTACTTC. Its translation: CASSLDRGPQETQYF.

This clonotype was seen ten or more times. The rearrangement links TRBV7-9 to TRBJ1-6, with D hard to call. Germline V gene lookup returns CDR1 SEHNR and CDR2 FQNEAQ (reference sequence). Trimming removed 3 bases at V and 8 bases at J, with 14 bases between. There are 15 residues in the CDR3. The CDR3 nucleotides are TGTGCCAGCAGCTTCGCTTCGGACCTATATTCACCCCTCCACTTT. Its protein is CASSFASDLYSPLHF.

The V gene is TRBV4-1, the J gene TRBJ1-3, with TRBD1 matching over 7 bases. The V gene's germline CDR1 is MGHRA and CDR2 YSYEKL. CDR3 length equals 15 residues. Germline trimming cut 2 bases from V and 0 bases from J; bases unmatched to any gene: 1. CDR3 sequence reads: CASSQHRGSGNTIYF. CDR3 coding DNA: TGCGCCAGCAGCCAACACAGGGGCTCTGGAAACACCATATATTTT.

This clonotype was observed a handful of times. This chain joins TRBV28 and TRBJ2-7; 8 bases line up with TRBD1. Germline trimming cut 5 bases from V and 4 bases from J; bases unmatched to any gene: 10. The V gene's germline CDR1 is MDHEN and CDR2 SYDVKM. The CDR3 runs 15 residues. The CDR3 DNA sequence: TGTGCCAGCAGTCGACCGAGACAGGGGAAGTACGAGCAGTACTTC. This sequence encodes CASSRPRQGKYEQYF.

The rearrangement links TRBV12-3 or TRBV12-4 to TRBJ2-3; D perhaps matches TRBD1 (5 bases). The CDR3 is 14 residues long. V was clipped by 8 bases and J by 6 bases, with 18 bases between them. The CDR3 DNA reads TGTGCCAGCGGTCGTGGGCAGGGTAAGGATACGCAGTATTTT. Translating it yields CASGRGQGKDTQYF.

V and J are TRBV11-2 and TRBJ2-7; D uncertain. Trimming took 5 bases from V and 5 from J, leaving 10 bases between them. The CDR3 is 12 amino acids. Germline lookup yields CDR1 SGHAT and CDR2 FQNNGV. The CDR3 DNA reads TGTGCCAGCAGCCCGTCCCTGGACGAGCAGTACTTC. Translating gives CASSPSLDEQYF.

This clonotype was detected only a few times. The rearrangement links TRBV5-1 to TRBJ2-7; D possibly corresponds to TRBD1 (6 bases). The ends were cut back, 4 bases at V and 1 base at J, with 21 bases in the middle. CDR1 and CDR2 from the germline V gene are SGHRS and YFSETQ. There are 17 residues in the CDR3. CDR3 bases: TGCGCCAGCAGCCTTACAACCAGGGGTCCCCTATCCTACGAGCAGTACTTC. Protein sequence: CASSLTTRGPLSYEQYF.

This chain uses TRBV27 with TRBJ2-3, with D possibly matching TRBD2 (6 bases). Germline V gene sequence: CDR1 MNHEY, CDR2 SMNVEV (reference sequence). Trimming shortened V by 3 bases and J by 4 bases, and 8 bases separated the two germline ends. The CDR3 totals 13 residues. As DNA, the CDR3 is TGTGCCAGCAGTTTGTGGGACTCAGATACGCAGTATTTT. This gives the protein CASSLWDSDTQYF.

The CDR3 nucleotides read TGTGCCATCAGTGATACCCAGGGGCATACTGGAAACACCATATATTTT. It encodes CAISDTQGHTGNTIYF. The chain joins TRBV10-3 to TRBJ1-3; the D gene is possibly TRBD1 (6 bases). CDR3 length: 16 amino acids. V shed 3 bases and J shed 2 bases, with 14 bases lying between them. CDR1 and CDR2 from the germline V gene are ENHRY and SYGVKD.

The sample holds a few counts of this clonotype. V gene TRBV5-4 combines with J gene TRBJ1-1; D gene unclear. The ends were cut back, 4 bases at V and 4 bases at J, with 20 bases in the middle. Germline V gene data show CDR1 as SGHNT and CDR2 as YYREEE (reference sequence). CDR3 length: 16 residues. CDR3 in amino acids: CASSLGSSRSSTEAFF. The CDR3 DNA reads as TGTGCCAGCAGCCTTGGATCTTCGCGTAGCAGCACTGAAGCTTTCTTT.